This T cell receptor beta chain was sequenced for a study of blood T cell repertoires in COVID-19 (dated by TCRdb to the early 2020s). Regarding the complete study: The collaborator samples originated in the United States, Italy and Spain and spanned the acute and convalescent phases of COVID-19. The repertoires were released in a freely available public database intended as a resource for research on the immune response to SARS-CoV-2. The samples were drawn from the first 160 participants of the ongoing ImmuneRACE study and from some 1,300 subjects provided by 6 global collaborators. Where available, HLA class I and class II types were taken from metadata supplied by the sample provider and were not determined by assay-based typing. The prospective study material was composed of cDNA or gDNA derived from T cells, B-cell-depleted T cells, or PBMCs. Sample metadata almost always included a de-identified subject ID, COVID-19 status, age in years and sex. The dataset comprised deeply sampled blood TCRbeta repertoires from subjects exposed to, actively infected with, or recovered from COVID-19. Summary of the overall study and its limitations: The amount of clinical and demographic metadata varied by source and participant and was provided uncurated.

Concerning this clone itself: Its cognate antigen has yet to be identified. Base qualities are missing; no much larger clone stands one base away.

The collaborating institutions used their own protocols to collect whole blood in K2EDTA tubes. For TCRbeta analysis, collaborators shipped samples as frozen whole blood, isolated PBMCs, or DNA extracted from either of those sample types. The germline V gene sets CDR1 to SGHRS and CDR2 to YFSETQ. Trimmed from V: 0 bases; trimmed from J: 8 bases; junction bases lacking a gene match: 7. The CDR3 spans 15 residues, from the cysteine through the phenylalanine. Only CDR3 DNA remains: 45 bases, in frame from the first base. TCRbeta CDR3 regions were amplified from genomic DNA using the immunoSEQ Assay, a bias-controlled multiplex PCR. The authors' pipeline ran thus. Nucleated cell counts per sample were estimated from amplification of reference gene primers within the assay. Sequence reads were collapsed and filtered to measure the absolute abundance of every unique TCRbeta CDR3 rearrangement. For each sample, productive Simpson clonality was calculated as the square root of Simpson's diversity index over productive rearrangements. Entries here come from immuneACCESS through TCRdb and include only in-frame sequences with V and J called. Some clones fail to appear in such tables; in the studies checked, an unresolved V gene covers under half of the shortfall, and the cause of the remainder is unknown. D and trimming come from the DNA, and the V and J calls and clone size come from that table. This sample lists more than 95,000 clones; 85% to 90% were detected once. Around 3.9% of the sample is taken by the ten largest.

This TCR came from a man in his fifties with acute or convalescent COVID-19. Specimen: peripheral blood. The chain employs TRBV5-1 and TRBJ2-1, with 8 junctional bases fitting TRBD1. The DNA reads as follows: TGCGCCAGCAGCTTGGACGGGACAGGTATGGATGAGCAGTTCTTC. Protein translation: CASSLDGTGMDEQFF.